Listed below are T cell receptor beta chains from one sample, sequenced in a study of human T cells and chemical hapten exposure. Via MiXCR, TCRdb re-called the RACE reads, giving one row per CDR3 protein. The sample carries roughly 90,000 distinct CDR3 sequences, 8% to 10% recorded once. The sample consisted of whole blood, taken in connection with sensitization to the hapten diphenylcyclopropenone (DPC). The receptors stem from a middle-aged woman with alopecia areata. Some clones in this sample may be carry-over from other donors' samples. Each CDR3 is given with its conserved first and last residue. D genes are given only for firm matches. Clone size is shown for a subset of rows, as once, few, many or a class of expanded clone.

V gene: TRBV19; J gene: TRBJ2-1; D gene: -; clone size: many; CDR3 protein: CASTYSDEQFF; CDR3 DNA: TGTGCCAGTACCTACTCGGATGAGCAGTTCTTC
V gene: TRBV20-1; J gene: TRBJ2-3; D gene: -; clone size: few; CDR3 protein: CSAPPGLRAGTQYF; CDR3 DNA: TGCAGTGCTCCGCCGGGACTGAGAGCGGGTACGCAGTATTTT
V gene: TRBV7-9; J gene: TRBJ2-7; D gene: TRBD1; clone size: medium-sized; CDR3 protein: CASRDSLSYEQYF; CDR3 DNA: TGTGCCAGCCGGGACAGTCTCTCCTACGAGCAGTACTTC
V gene: TRBV28; J gene: TRBJ2-5; D gene: -; clone size: many; CDR3 protein: CASSLRGRTGTETQYF; CDR3 DNA: TGTGCCAGCAGTTTAAGAGGGAGAACAGGGACAGAGACCCAGTACTTC
V gene: TRBV5-5; J gene: TRBJ1-1; D gene: -; clone size: few; CDR3 protein: CASSFLGRTEAFF; CDR3 DNA: TGTGCCAGCAGCTTTCTAGGGAGGACTGAAGCTTTCTTT
V gene: TRBV20-1; J gene: TRBJ2-5; D gene: -; clone size: many; CDR3 protein: CSAPSGGRGTETQYF; CDR3 DNA: TGCAGTGCCCCGAGTGGGGGGAGAGGGACGGAGACCCAGTACTTC
V gene: TRBV27; J gene: TRBJ2-1; D gene: TRBD2; clone size: -; CDR3 protein: CASRAEAGGFHEQFF; CDR3 DNA: TGTGCCAGCCGCGCCGAAGCGGGGGGTTTTCATGAGCAGTTCTTC
V gene: TRBV6-5; J gene: TRBJ2-3; D gene: -; clone size: many; CDR3 protein: CASSGDTDTQYF; CDR3 DNA: TGTGCCAGCAGTGGAGACACAGATACGCAGTATTTT
V gene: TRBV13; J gene: TRBJ1-2; D gene: -; clone size: many; CDR3 protein: CASSLAQYGYTF; CDR3 DNA: TGTGCCAGCAGCTTAGCGCAGTATGGCTACACCTTC
V gene: TRBV2; J gene: TRBJ1-2; D gene: TRBD1; clone size: few; CDR3 protein: CASSEGDRGGYTF; CDR3 DNA: TGTGCCAGCAGTGAAGGGGACAGGGGTGGCTACACCTTC
V gene: TRBV18; J gene: TRBJ1-2; D gene: TRBD1; clone size: many; CDR3 protein: CASSENPGQGGPGYTF; CDR3 DNA: TGTGCCAGCTCCGAGAACCCGGGACAGGGGGGACCTGGCTACACCTTC
V gene: TRBV7-9; J gene: TRBJ2-3; D gene: TRBD2; clone size: many; CDR3 protein: CASTRGASTDTQYF; CDR3 DNA: TGTGCCAGCACGCGGGGGGCGAGCACAGATACGCAGTATTTT
V gene: TRBV19; J gene: TRBJ1-2; D gene: TRBD1; clone size: -; CDR3 protein: CASSPGTGSSSYGYTF; CDR3 DNA: TGTGCCAGTAGCCCCGGGACAGGGTCCTCTAGCTATGGCTACACCTTC
V gene: TRBV5-1; J gene: TRBJ2-1; D gene: TRBD2; clone size: few; CDR3 protein: CASSWGLAGGYNEQFF; CDR3 DNA: TGCGCCAGCAGCTGGGGACTAGCGGGGGGCTACAATGAGCAGTTCTTC
V gene: TRBV10-3; J gene: TRBJ2-2; D gene: -; clone size: many; CDR3 protein: CAIRGGNTNTGELFF; CDR3 DNA: TGTGCCATCAGGGGGGGTAATACGAACACCGGGGAGCTGTTTTTT
V gene: TRBV11-2; J gene: TRBJ2-7; D gene: -; clone size: -; CDR3 protein: CAISLTAREQYF; CDR3 DNA: TGTGCCATCAGCCTTACTGCTCGCGAGCAGTACTTC
V gene: TRBV11-1; J gene: TRBJ2-1; D gene: -; clone size: -; CDR3 protein: CASSWRTGYNEQFF; CDR3 DNA: TGTGCCAGCAGCTGGCGAACAGGGTACAATGAGCAGTTCTTC
V gene: TRBV6-2/TRBV6-3; J gene: TRBJ2-1; D gene: -; clone size: -; CDR3 protein: CASSLRVSYNEQFF; CDR3 DNA: TGTGCCAGCAGTCTGCGGGTTTCCTACAATGAGCAGTTCTTC
V gene: TRBV5-4; J gene: TRBJ1-1; D gene: -; clone size: many; CDR3 protein: CASSIAQGSDTEAFF; CDR3 DNA: TGTGCCAGCAGCATCGCCCAGGGGTCCGACACTGAAGCTTTCTTT
V gene: TRBV12-3/TRBV12-4; J gene: TRBJ1-2; D gene: -; clone size: -; CDR3 protein: CASSTPGANYGYTF; CDR3 DNA: TGTGCCAGCAGTACCCCGGGAGCTAACTATGGCTACACCTTC
V gene: TRBV20-1; J gene: TRBJ2-7; D gene: -; clone size: many; CDR3 protein: CSADTSYEQYF; CDR3 DNA: TGCAGTGCGGACACCAGCTACGAGCAGTACTTC
V gene: TRBV4-1; J gene: TRBJ2-7; D gene: TRBD1; clone size: many; CDR3 protein: CASSQGQGALIEQYF; CDR3 DNA: TGCGCCAGCAGCCAAGGGCAGGGGGCTCTGATCGAGCAGTACTTC
V gene: TRBV6-5; J gene: TRBJ2-3; D gene: TRBD2; clone size: few; CDR3 protein: CASSYGAGFTDTQYF; CDR3 DNA: TGTGCCAGCAGTTACGGAGCGGGGTTTACAGATACGCAGTATTTT
V gene: TRBV29-1; J gene: TRBJ1-1; D gene: -; clone size: -; CDR3 protein: CSVGPFEAFF; CDR3 DNA: TGCAGCGTCGGTCCCTTCGAAGCTTTCTTT
V gene: TRBV14; J gene: TRBJ1-1; D gene: -; clone size: few; CDR3 protein: CASSHMTASTDTEAFF; CDR3 DNA: TGTGCCAGCAGCCACATGACAGCGTCGACGGACACTGAAGCTTTCTTT
V gene: TRBV3-1; J gene: TRBJ1-2; D gene: -; clone size: -; CDR3 protein: CASSQDMGAYGYTF; CDR3 DNA: TGTGCCAGCAGCCAAGATATGGGGGCGTATGGCTACACCTTC
V gene: TRBV29-1; J gene: TRBJ2-1; D gene: TRBD2; clone size: -; CDR3 protein: CSVLAGAGNEQFF; CDR3 DNA: TGCAGCGTTCTAGCGGGGGCCGGGAATGAGCAGTTCTTC
V gene: TRBV5-5; J gene: TRBJ2-7; D gene: TRBD2; clone size: -; CDR3 protein: CASSLGLAGGISYEQYF; CDR3 DNA: TGTGCCAGCAGCTTGGGTCTAGCGGGGGGCATCTCCTACGAGCAGTACTTC
V gene: TRBV6-5; J gene: TRBJ1-4; D gene: -; clone size: many; CDR3 protein: CASSYGGTNEKLFF; CDR3 DNA: TGTGCCAGCAGTTACGGGGGAACTAATGAAAAACTGTTTTTT
V gene: TRBV6-5; J gene: TRBJ2-3; D gene: TRBD2; clone size: many; CDR3 protein: CASSYTPSGGVNNTQYF; CDR3 DNA: TGTGCCAGCAGTTACACCCCTAGCGGGGGGGTAAACAATACGCAGTATTTT
V gene: TRBV15; J gene: TRBJ1-4; D gene: -; clone size: once; CDR3 protein: CATSRQQRREKLFF; CDR3 DNA: TGTGCCACCAGCAGACAGCAGCGGAGGGAAAAACTGTTTTTT
V gene: TRBV11-2; J gene: TRBJ1-2; D gene: TRBD1; clone size: few; CDR3 protein: CASSLSTGGYGYTF; CDR3 DNA: TGTGCCAGCAGCCTATCGACAGGGGGCTATGGCTACACCTTC
V gene: TRBV27; J gene: TRBJ1-1; D gene: -; clone size: few; CDR3 protein: CASGYTEAFF; CDR3 DNA: TGTGCGTCGGGTTACACTGAAGCTTTCTTT
V gene: TRBV6-5; J gene: TRBJ2-7; D gene: -; clone size: few; CDR3 protein: CATRSTYYEQYF; CDR3 DNA: TGTGCCACACGATCTACTTACTACGAGCAGTACTTC
V gene: TRBV29-1; J gene: TRBJ2-7; D gene: -; clone size: few; CDR3 protein: CSGGHPYEQYF; CDR3 DNA: TGCAGCGGAGGACATCCTTACGAGCAGTACTTC
V gene: TRBV29-1; J gene: TRBJ1-1; D gene: TRBD1; clone size: few; CDR3 protein: CSAVGQGGTEAFF; CDR3 DNA: TGCAGCGCCGTGGGGCAGGGGGGCACTGAAGCTTTCTTT
V gene: TRBV30; J gene: TRBJ1-1; D gene: -; clone size: many; CDR3 protein: CAWSVQGNTEAFF; CDR3 DNA: TGTGCCTGGAGTGTACAAGGGAACACTGAAGCTTTCTTT
V gene: TRBV6-2/TRBV6-3; J gene: TRBJ2-7; D gene: -; clone size: -; CDR3 protein: CASSYLAATLDEQYF; CDR3 DNA: TGTGCCAGCAGTTATCTAGCAGCAACGCTCGACGAGCAGTACTTC
V gene: TRBV12-3/TRBV12-4; J gene: TRBJ1-6; D gene: -; clone size: -; CDR3 protein: CASSPLGGAPNSPLHF; CDR3 DNA: TGTGCCAGCAGTCCTCTTGGGGGGGCCCCTAATTCACCCCTCCACTTT
V gene: TRBV12-3/TRBV12-4; J gene: TRBJ1-6; D gene: TRBD1; clone size: many; CDR3 protein: CASTLGTVRAPLHF; CDR3 DNA: TGTGCCAGCACCCTGGGGACAGTTCGAGCACCCCTCCACTTT
V gene: TRBV11-3; J gene: TRBJ2-1; D gene: TRBD1; clone size: -; CDR3 protein: CASSRMGSGGNEQFF; CDR3 DNA: TGTGCCAGCAGCCGTATGGGGTCAGGGGGAAATGAGCAGTTCTTC
V gene: TRBV3-2; J gene: TRBJ2-2; D gene: -; clone size: many; CDR3 protein: CASSPGSNTGELFF; CDR3 DNA: TGTGCCAGCAGCCCCGGGTCGAACACCGGGGAGCTGTTTTTT
V gene: TRBV7-9; J gene: TRBJ2-3; D gene: -; clone size: -; CDR3 protein: CASSLLGSTDTQYF; CDR3 DNA: TGTGCCAGCAGCTTACTGGGGAGCACAGATACGCAGTATTTT
V gene: TRBV5-1; J gene: TRBJ2-6; D gene: -; clone size: many; CDR3 protein: CASSLEEFGVSGANVLTF; CDR3 DNA: TGCGCCAGCAGCTTGGAAGAGTTCGGCGTCTCTGGGGCCAACGTCCTGACCTTC
V gene: TRBV20-1; J gene: TRBJ2-7; D gene: -; clone size: many; CDR3 protein: CSARGSADYEQYF; CDR3 DNA: TGCAGTGCTAGAGGCTCGGCGGACTACGAGCAGTACTTC